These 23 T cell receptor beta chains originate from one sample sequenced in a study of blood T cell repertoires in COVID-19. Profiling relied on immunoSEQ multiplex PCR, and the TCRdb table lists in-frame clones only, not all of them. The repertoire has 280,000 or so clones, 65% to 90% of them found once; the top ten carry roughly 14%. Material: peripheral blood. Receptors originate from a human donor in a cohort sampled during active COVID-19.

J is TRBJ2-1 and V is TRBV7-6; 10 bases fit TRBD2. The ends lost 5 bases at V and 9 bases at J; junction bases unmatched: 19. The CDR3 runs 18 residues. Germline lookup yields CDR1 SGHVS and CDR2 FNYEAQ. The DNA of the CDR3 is TGTGCCAGCAGCCCATCCCTGACGAAGGGACTAGCGTTGCGTGAGCAGTTCTTC. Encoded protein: CASSPSLTKGLALREQFF.

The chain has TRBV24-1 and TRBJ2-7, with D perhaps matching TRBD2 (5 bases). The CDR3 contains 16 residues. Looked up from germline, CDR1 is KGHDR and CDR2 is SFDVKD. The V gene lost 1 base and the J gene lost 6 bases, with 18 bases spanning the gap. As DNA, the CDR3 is TGTGCCACCAGTGATTTCCAGTGGAGGCATGCTCTCGAGCAGTACTTC. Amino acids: CATSDFQWRHALEQYF.

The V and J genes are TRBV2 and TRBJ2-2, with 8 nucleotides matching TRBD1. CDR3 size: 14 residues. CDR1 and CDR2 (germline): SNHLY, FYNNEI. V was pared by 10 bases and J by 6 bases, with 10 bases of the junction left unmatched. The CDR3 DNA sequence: TGTGCCACCCGACAGGGGATCTTTCCCGGGGAGCTGTTTTTT. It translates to CATRQGIFPGELFF.

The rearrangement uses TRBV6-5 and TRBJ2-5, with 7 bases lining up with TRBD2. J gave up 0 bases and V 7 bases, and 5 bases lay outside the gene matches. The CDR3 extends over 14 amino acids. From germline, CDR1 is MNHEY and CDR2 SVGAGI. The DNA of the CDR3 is TGTGCCAGCATGGGAGGGCCATACCAAGAGACCCAGTACTTC. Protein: CASMGGPYQETQYF.

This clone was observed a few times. DNA of the CDR3: TGTGCCAGCAGCGGGGGATGGAGTCAGCCCCAGCATTTT. Its translation: CASSGGWSQPQHF. This rearrangement joins TRBV2 to TRBJ1-5; D is perhaps TRBD1 (5 bases). Per germline, CDR1 SNHLY and CDR2 FYNNEI. This CDR3 comprises 13 residues. V lost 6 bases to trimming and J lost 6 bases, with 12 bases between them.

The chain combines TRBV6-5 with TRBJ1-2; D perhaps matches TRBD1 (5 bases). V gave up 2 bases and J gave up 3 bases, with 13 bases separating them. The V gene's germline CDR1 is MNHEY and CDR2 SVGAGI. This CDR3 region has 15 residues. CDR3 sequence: CASSYGGTEYYGYTF. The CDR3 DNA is TGTGCCAGCAGTTACGGGGGGACCGAATACTATGGCTACACCTTC.

The CDR3 DNA reads as TGTGCCACCAGCAGCGACAGGGTCCGGTCACCCCTCCACTTT. This encodes CATSSDRVRSPLHF. The rearrangement joins TRBV15 to TRBJ1-6; 7 bases are shared with TRBD1. The CDR3 loop spans 14 amino acids. With 3 bases clipped from V and 10 bases from J, the junction kept 6 bases outside the gene matches. The V gene's germline CDR1 is LNHNV and CDR2 YYDKDF (reference sequence).

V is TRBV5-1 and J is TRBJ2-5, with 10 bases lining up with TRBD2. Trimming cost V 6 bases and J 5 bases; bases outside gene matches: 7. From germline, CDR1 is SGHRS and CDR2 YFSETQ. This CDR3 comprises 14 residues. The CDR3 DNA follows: TGCGCCAGCACCCAAGCGGGAGGGAGGGAGACCCAGTACTTC. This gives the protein CASTQAGGRETQYF.

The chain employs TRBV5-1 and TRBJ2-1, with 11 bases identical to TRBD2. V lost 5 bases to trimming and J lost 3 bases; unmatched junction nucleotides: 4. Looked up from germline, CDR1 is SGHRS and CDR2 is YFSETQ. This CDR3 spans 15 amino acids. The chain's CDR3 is CASRLAGGHYNEQFF. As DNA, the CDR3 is TGCGCCAGCAGGCTAGCGGGAGGCCACTACAATGAGCAGTTCTTC.

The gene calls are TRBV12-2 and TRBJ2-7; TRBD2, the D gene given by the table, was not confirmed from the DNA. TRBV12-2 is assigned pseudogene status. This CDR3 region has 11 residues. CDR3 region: CASRLSYEQYF. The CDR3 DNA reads TGTGCAAGTCGCCTTTCCTACGAGCAGTACTTC.

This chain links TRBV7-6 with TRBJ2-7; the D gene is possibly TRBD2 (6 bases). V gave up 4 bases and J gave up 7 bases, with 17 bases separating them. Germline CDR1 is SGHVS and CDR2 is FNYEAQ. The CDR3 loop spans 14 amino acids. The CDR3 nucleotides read TGTGCCAGCAGCTCCATAGCGGAGCGTGGGGAGCAGTACTTC. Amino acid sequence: CASSSIAERGEQYF.

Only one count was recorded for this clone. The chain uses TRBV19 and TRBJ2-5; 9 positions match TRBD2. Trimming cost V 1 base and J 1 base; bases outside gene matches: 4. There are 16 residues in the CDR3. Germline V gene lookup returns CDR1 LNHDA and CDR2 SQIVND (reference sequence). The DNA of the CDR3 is TGTGCCAGTAGTATAGTGCTAGCGGGACTCCAAGAGACCCAGTACTTC. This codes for CASSIVLAGLQETQYF.

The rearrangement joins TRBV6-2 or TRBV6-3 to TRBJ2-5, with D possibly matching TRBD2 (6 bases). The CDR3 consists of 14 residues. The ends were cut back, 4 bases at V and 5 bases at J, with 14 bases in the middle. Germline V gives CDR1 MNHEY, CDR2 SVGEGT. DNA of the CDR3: TGTGCCAGCAGTTGGAATCGGGGGAAGGAGACCCAGTACTTC. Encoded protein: CASSWNRGKETQYF.

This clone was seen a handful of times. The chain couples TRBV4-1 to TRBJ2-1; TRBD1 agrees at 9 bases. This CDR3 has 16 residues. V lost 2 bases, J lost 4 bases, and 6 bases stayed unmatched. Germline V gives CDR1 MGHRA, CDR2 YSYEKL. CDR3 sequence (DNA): TGCGCCAGCAGCCAAACGGACAGGGGTTTTTACAATGAGCAGTTCTTC. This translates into CASSQTDRGFYNEQFF.

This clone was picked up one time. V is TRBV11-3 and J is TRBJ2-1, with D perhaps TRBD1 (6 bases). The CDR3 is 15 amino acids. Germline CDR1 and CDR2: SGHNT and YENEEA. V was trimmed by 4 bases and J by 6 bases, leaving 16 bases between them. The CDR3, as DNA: TGTGCCAGCAGCTCAGGGGTGGTGTTGGTCAATGAGCAGTTCTTC. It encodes CASSSGVVLVNEQFF.

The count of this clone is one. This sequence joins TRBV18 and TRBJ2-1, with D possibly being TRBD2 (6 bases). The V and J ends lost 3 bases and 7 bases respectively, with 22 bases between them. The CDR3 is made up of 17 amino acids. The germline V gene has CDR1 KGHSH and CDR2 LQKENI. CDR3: CASSPPTSGSGGNEQFF. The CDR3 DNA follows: TGTGCCAGCTCACCTCCTACGTCGGGTAGCGGTGGGAATGAGCAGTTCTTC.

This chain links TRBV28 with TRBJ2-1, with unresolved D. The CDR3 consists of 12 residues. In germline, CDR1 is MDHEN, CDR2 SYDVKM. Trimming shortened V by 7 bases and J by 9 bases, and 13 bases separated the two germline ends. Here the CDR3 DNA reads TGTGCCAGCACTCCTCAACATGGTGAGCAGTTCTTC. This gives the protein CASTPQHGEQFF.

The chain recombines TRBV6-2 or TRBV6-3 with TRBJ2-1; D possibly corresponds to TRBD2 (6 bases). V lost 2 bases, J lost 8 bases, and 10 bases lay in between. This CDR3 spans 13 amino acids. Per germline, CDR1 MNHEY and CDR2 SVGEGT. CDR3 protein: CASSYRLGDEQFF. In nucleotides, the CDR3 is TGTGCCAGCAGTTACCGACTAGGCGATGAGCAGTTCTTC.

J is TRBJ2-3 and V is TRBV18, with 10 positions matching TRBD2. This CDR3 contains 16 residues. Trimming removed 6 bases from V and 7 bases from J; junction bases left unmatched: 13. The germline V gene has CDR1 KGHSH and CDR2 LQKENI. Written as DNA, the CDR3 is TGTGCCAGCTCGACTTCGGGGCTAGCGGGAGTAAATACGCAGTATTTT. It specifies CASSTSGLAGVNTQYF.

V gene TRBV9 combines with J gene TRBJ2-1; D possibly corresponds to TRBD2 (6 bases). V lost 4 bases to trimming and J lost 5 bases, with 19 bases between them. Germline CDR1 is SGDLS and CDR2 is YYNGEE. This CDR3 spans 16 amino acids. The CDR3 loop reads CASSRNLRDFDNEQFF. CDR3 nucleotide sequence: TGTGCCAGCAGCCGAAACCTCCGGGACTTCGACAATGAGCAGTTCTTC. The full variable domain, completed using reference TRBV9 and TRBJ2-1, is DSGVTQTPKHLITATGQRVTLRCSPRSGDLSVYWYQQSLDQGLQFLIQYYNGEERAKGNILERFSAQQFPDLHSELNLSSLELGDSALYFCASSRNLRDFDNEQFFGPGTRLTVL.

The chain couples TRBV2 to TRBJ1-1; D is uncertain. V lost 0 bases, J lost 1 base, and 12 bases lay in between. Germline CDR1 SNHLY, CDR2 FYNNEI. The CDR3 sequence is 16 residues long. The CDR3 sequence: CASSEAGGGRNTEAFF. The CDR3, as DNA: TGTGCCAGCAGTGAAGCGGGAGGCGGGAGGAACACTGAAGCTTTCTTT.

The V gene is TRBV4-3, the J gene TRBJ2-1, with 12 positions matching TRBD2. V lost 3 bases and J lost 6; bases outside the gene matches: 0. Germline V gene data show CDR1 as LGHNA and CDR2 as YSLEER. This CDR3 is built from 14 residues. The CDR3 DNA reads TGCGCCAGCAGCCAGGGACTAGCGGGCAATGAGCAGTTCTTC. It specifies CASSQGLAGNEQFF.

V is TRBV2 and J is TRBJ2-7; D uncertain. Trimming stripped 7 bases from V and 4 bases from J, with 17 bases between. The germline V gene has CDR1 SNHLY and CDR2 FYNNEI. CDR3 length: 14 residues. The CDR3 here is CASTNQVSFYEQYF. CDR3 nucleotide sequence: TGTGCCAGCACCAATCAGGTCTCTTTTTACGAGCAGTACTTC.